A single sample gave rise to the 16 T cell receptor beta chains below, sequenced in a study of blood T cell repertoires in COVID-19. TCRdb keeps only in-frame clones here, not all; method: immunoSEQ multiplex PCR. The table shows over 120,000 clones, with 75% to 85% occurring only once. The sample was peripheral blood. The receptors come from a man aged 55 to 70 with active or convalescent COVID-19.

The chain recombines TRBV4-3 with TRBJ2-5; 7 nucleotides match TRBD2. The CDR3 consists of 15 residues. Trimming at V came to 0 bases and at J to 2 bases, leaving 3 bases not matched to a gene. Germline CDR1 reads LGHNA; CDR2 reads YSLEER. The CDR3 coding sequence is TGCGCCAGCAGCCAAGAAGGGACTATGCAAGAGACCCAGTACTTC. This translates into CASSQEGTMQETQYF.

V gene TRBV4-1 combines with J gene TRBJ1-2; D call uncertain. There are 15 residues in the CDR3. V lost 0 bases and J 4 bases, leaving 12 bases between the germline ends. Germline V gives CDR1 MGHRA, CDR2 YSYEKL. The CDR3 spells CASSQDGLGSYGYTF. In nucleotides, the CDR3 is TGCGCCAGCAGCCAAGATGGCTTGGGGAGCTATGGCTACACCTTC.

This chain joins TRBV20-1 and TRBJ1-6; a possible D gene is TRBD1 (6 bases). CDR1 is DFQATT and CDR2 is SNEGSKA in the germline V gene (reference sequence). V lost 3 bases to trimming and J lost 6 bases, with 12 bases between them. This CDR3 region has 14 residues. The chain's CDR3 is CSASQGTSNSPLHF. Here the CDR3 DNA reads TGCAGTGCTAGTCAGGGGACAAGTAATTCACCCCTCCACTTT.

This clone showed up just once. The chain is built from TRBV20-1 and TRBJ1-5; a weak D match, TRBD1 (5 bases). The V end was cut by 3 bases, the J end by 2 bases, with 11 bases between. This CDR3 spans 14 amino acids. Germline loops: CDR1 DFQATT, CDR2 SNEGSKA (reference sequence). CDR3 region: CSASPSTGNQPQHF. The DNA for the CDR3 is TGCAGTGCTAGTCCCTCGACAGGCAATCAGCCCCAGCATTTT.

This sequence joins TRBV11-2 and TRBJ2-1; 12 bases are a match to TRBD2. In germline, CDR1 is SGHAT, CDR2 FQNNGV. Trimming removed 5 bases from V and 5 bases from J; junction bases left unmatched: 13. There are 18 residues in the CDR3. CDR3 DNA: TGTGCCAGCAGCCCTTTGGGGCTAAGGACTAGCGGGAACAATGAGCAGTTCTTC. It translates to CASSPLGLRTSGNNEQFF.

This chain links TRBV5-4 with TRBJ2-2; 7 bases fit TRBD2. The trim removed 6 bases at V and 4 bases at J, leaving 9 bases unmatched. Germline V gene lookup returns CDR1 SGHNT and CDR2 YYREEE (reference sequence). The CDR3 totals 15 residues. The DNA of the CDR3 is TGTGCCAGCACCGACGCGGGGGTCAGCACCGGGGAGCTGTTTTTT. Encoded protein: CASTDAGVSTGELFF.

The V gene is TRBV11-3, the J gene TRBJ1-2, with D unresolved. The CDR3 consists of 13 residues. The V gene lost 2 bases and the J gene lost 3 bases, with 7 bases spanning the gap. Germline V gives CDR1 SGHNT, CDR2 YENEEA. This CDR3 is CASSLIQYYGYTF. Here the CDR3 DNA reads TGTGCCAGCAGCTTAATCCAGTACTATGGCTACACCTTC.

The chain combines TRBV6-5 with TRBJ1-2; 7 bases align to TRBD1. V lost 2 bases to trimming and J lost 4 bases; unmatched junction nucleotides: 4. The CDR3 is 14 amino acids. CDR1 is MNHEY and CDR2 is SVGAGI in the germline V gene. The DNA for the CDR3 is TGTGCCAGCAGTTACGACAGGGCATTCTATGGCTACACCTTC. Its protein product is CASSYDRAFYGYTF.

This sequence joins TRBV7-2 and TRBJ1-3; the D gene is possibly TRBD1 (5 bases). CDR1 is SGHTA and CDR2 is FQGNSA in the germline V gene. V lost 0 bases to trimming and J lost 3 bases, with 9 bases between them. The CDR3 is 15 residues long. The CDR3 loop is CASSLARDLGNTIYF. The CDR3 DNA is TGTGCCAGCAGCTTAGCGCGGGACCTTGGAAACACCATATATTTT. Full variable domain (rest looked up from reference TRBV7-2 and TRBJ1-3): GAGVSQSPSNKVTEKGKDVELRCDPISGHTALYWYRQSLGQGLEFLIYFQGNSAPDKSGLPSDRFSAERTGGSVSTLTIQRTQQEDSAVYLCASSLARDLGNTIYFGEGSWLTVV.

This clone was picked up a small number of times. This chain uses TRBV24-1 with TRBJ2-5; 9 nucleotides match TRBD1. With V trimmed by 4 bases and J by 2 bases, 16 bases remained unmatched. CDR3 length equals 19 residues. The germline V gene encodes CDR1 KGHDR and CDR2 SFDVKD. CDR3 amino acids: CATSDPYLGQGTSQETQYF. The CDR3 nucleotides read TGTGCCACCAGTGACCCATACCTGGGACAGGGTACCAGTCAAGAGACCCAGTACTTC.

In its sample, this clone was seen once. CDR3 region: CAWSATGLTSNEQFF. As DNA, the CDR3 is TGTGCCTGGAGCGCGACAGGCCTGACTTCCAATGAGCAGTTCTTC. This sequence joins TRBV30 and TRBJ2-1, with D perhaps TRBD1 (6 bases). The CDR3 extends over 15 amino acids. With 3 bases removed from V and 6 bases from J, the gap between germline ends came to 18 bases. Germline V CDR1 and CDR2: GTSNPN, SVGIG (reference sequence).

This clone has only a few counts. The V gene is TRBV4-3, the J gene TRBJ2-2; 8 nucleotides match TRBD2. This CDR3 is 17 amino acids long. Trimming took 4 bases from V and 5 from J; bases not matched to a gene: 12. Germline-derived CDR1 and CDR2 are LGHNA and YSLEER. The CDR3 reads CASSPQVAGGGTGELFF. The CDR3, as DNA: TGCGCCAGCAGCCCCCAAGTGGCGGGAGGTGGGACCGGGGAGCTGTTTTTT.

This clone is a singleton in its sample. V usage is TRBV13 and J usage is TRBJ2-5; weak D call: TRBD2 (7 bases). The CDR3 is 16 amino acids. The V gene lost 5 bases and the J gene lost 5 bases, with 21 bases spanning the gap. CDR1 is PRHDT, CDR2 FYEKMQ, per germline (reference sequence). The CDR3 coding sequence is TGTGCCAGCAGCATCCCTGTCGCGGGGGCACAGGAGACCCAGTACTTC. Protein sequence: CASSIPVAGAQETQYF. Full variable domain (outside the CDR3, taken from reference TRBV13 and TRBJ2-5): AAGVIQSPRHLIKEKRETATLKCYPIPRHDTVYWYQQGPGQDPQFLISFYEKMQSDKGSIPDRFSAQQFSDYHSELNMSSLELGDSALYFCASSIPVAGAQETQYFGPGTRLLVL.

This clone was picked up a small number of times. The V call is TRBV6-5, the J call TRBJ2-3; weak D call: TRBD1 (6 bases). CDR1 MNHEY and CDR2 SVGAGI come from the germline V gene. Trimming stripped 7 bases from V and 4 bases from J, with 12 bases between. The CDR3 runs to 13 residues. CDR3 DNA sequence: TGTGCCAGCAAGGGCTCAGGGGCAGATACGCAGTATTTT. Amino acid sequence: CASKGSGADTQYF.

This chain links TRBV5-4 with TRBJ1-4; 9 nucleotides align to TRBD1. V trimming: 3 bases; J trimming: 4 bases; junction bases outside the gene matches: 7. The CDR3 runs to 16 residues. Germline V CDR1 and CDR2: SGHNT, YYREEE (reference sequence). CDR3 sequence: CASSSRTGEVNEKLFF. CDR3 in DNA: TGTGCCAGCAGCTCACGGACAGGGGAGGTTAATGAAAAACTGTTTTTT.

V usage is TRBV7-8 and J usage is TRBJ1-2; 7 bases fit TRBD1. The CDR3 has 16 residues. Germline CDR1 is SGHVS and CDR2 is FQNEAQ. With V trimmed by 4 bases and J by 0 bases, 8 bases remained unmatched. This chain's CDR3 is CASSSRRDSPNYGYTF. The CDR3 bases are TGTGCCAGCAGCTCCCGGAGGGACAGTCCTAACTATGGCTACACCTTC. The variable domain in full, with the rest retrieved from reference TRBV7-8 and TRBJ1-2, is GAGVSQSPRYKVAKRGQDVALRCDPISGHVSLFWYQQALGQGPEFLTYFQNEAQLDKSGLPSDRFFAERPEGSVSTLKIQRTQQEDSAVYLCASSSRRDSPNYGYTFGSGTRLTVV.